This T cell receptor beta chain was sequenced for a study of T cell responses to AZD1222 COVID-19 vaccine. Whole-study findings and limits: Vaccine-associated CD4 TCRs spanned spike, dominant at 160-218 and 743-854.

CDR3 length: 17 amino acids. Germline CDR1 and CDR2: SGHAT and FQNNGV. V shed 1 base, J shed 3 bases, and the junction held 7 bases outside the gene matches. The method was immunoSEQ multiplex PCR; TCRdb's version includes in-frame clones alone and lacks a portion of them. The profile shows about 140,000 clones, about 90% of them singletons. This clone was detected once. Antigen unknown. This clonotype was sampled from an adult who received the MenACWY meningococcal vaccine as a control. The source material was peripheral blood, sampled 28 days after the second dose of the MenACWY control vaccine. The V call is TRBV11-2, the J call TRBJ1-4; 8 positions agree with TRBD1. CDR3 DNA: TGTGCCAGCAGCTTAGGACAGGGGATCGGGGCTAATGAAAAACTGTTTTTT. The encoded protein is CASSLGQGIGANEKLFF.